The 9 T cell receptor beta chains below all came from one sample that was sequenced in a study of T cells in localized non-small cell lung cancer. Generated by immunoSEQ multiplex PCR, the TCRdb table keeps only in-frame clones and is missing some. The sample consists of some 39,000 clones, about nine tenths of them appearing once. The sample in question was peripheral blood mononuclear cells, obtained before any cancer treatment. All receptors derive from a male donor at least 60 years old with stage II lung adenocarcinoma.

This chain uses TRBV6-1 with TRBJ2-7; TRBD1 matches 7 bases. CDR1 is MNHNS and CDR2 is SASEGT in the germline V gene. V shed 1 base and J 9 bases; nucleotides not matched to a gene: 3. The CDR3 extends over 12 amino acids. DNA for the CDR3: TGTGCCAGCAGTGAAGGGGACAGCCGGCAGTACTTC. Protein: CASSEGDSRQYF.

This chain links TRBV6-1 with TRBJ1-1; TRBD1 might be the D (5 bases). The CDR3 has 11 residues. V was shortened by 5 bases and J by 4 bases, with 5 bases between the two germline ends. Looked up from germline, CDR1 is MNHNS and CDR2 is SASEGT. DNA of the CDR3: TGTGCCAGCAGTCAGGGCACTGAAGCTTTCTTT. Its protein product is CASSQGTEAFF.

This clone appeared once. The CDR3 nucleotides are TGTGCCAGCAGTTTAAGCAGGGGACCCTACGAGCAGTACTTC. This sequence encodes CASSLSRGPYEQYF. The rearrangement links TRBV27 to TRBJ2-7; D might be TRBD1 (6 bases). The V gene's germline CDR1 is MNHEY and CDR2 SMNVEV (reference sequence). This CDR3 has 14 residues. V was clipped by 2 bases and J by 2 bases, with 10 bases between them.

V gene TRBV7-2 combines with J gene TRBJ2-7, with 11 bases identical to TRBD2. This CDR3 spans 15 amino acids. CDR1 is SGHTA, CDR2 FQGNSA, per germline. Germline trimming cut 5 bases from V and 6 bases from J; bases unmatched to any gene: 9. The CDR3 region is CASSNTSGRFAEQYF. The CDR3 DNA reads TGTGCCAGCAGCAATACTAGCGGGAGATTTGCCGAGCAGTACTTC.

This clone has only one observation. Distinct nucleotide sequences in the sample also encode this CDR3. The chain carries TRBV5-8 and TRBJ2-1; D is ambiguous. Germline CDR1 and CDR2: SGHTS and YDEGEE. Trimming stripped 1 base from V and 1 base from J, with 6 bases between. This CDR3 is built from 14 residues. This CDR3 is CASSLSWSYNEQFF. The CDR3 DNA reads TGTGCCAGCAGCTTGTCCTGGTCCTACAATGAGCAGTTCTTC.

J is TRBJ1-4 and V is TRBV2, with no clear D. CDR3 size: 16 residues. Trimming left V 0 bases short and J 8 bases short, with 16 bases between. Germline CDR1 SNHLY, CDR2 FYNNEI. CDR3 DNA sequence: TGTGCCAGCAGTGAAGCTACTTTGGGGTTTCAGGAAAAACTGTTTTTT. It translates to CASSEATLGFQEKLFF.

V gene TRBV19 combines with J gene TRBJ1-5, with 8 bases aligning to TRBD1. Germline loops: CDR1 LNHDA, CDR2 SQIVND (reference sequence). Losses at the gene ends were 8 bases for V and 6 bases for J; bases not matched to a gene: 9. The CDR3 contains 14 residues. The CDR3 nucleotides read TGTGCCAGTGGCGAACAGGGGGACACTCAGCCCCAGCATTTT. Its protein is CASGEQGDTQPQHF.

The V call is TRBV5-1, the J call TRBJ1-5; the match to TRBD1 covers 9 bases. Trimming took 0 bases from V and 4 from J; bases not matched to a gene: 2. The germline V gene encodes CDR1 SGHRS and CDR2 YFSETQ. The CDR3 length is 15 residues. CDR3 sequence (DNA): TGCGCCAGCAGCTTGGGACAGGGGGTAAATCAGCCCCAGCATTTT. This sequence encodes CASSLGQGVNQPQHF.

The gene calls are TRBV6-5 and TRBJ1-2; 7 bases match TRBD1. The trim removed 2 bases at V and 5 bases at J, leaving 8 bases unmatched. The V gene's germline CDR1 is MNHEY and CDR2 SVGAGI. The CDR3 is made up of 15 amino acids. The CDR3 DNA sequence: TGTGCCAGCAGTTACAGCGGGACAGAATTGTATGGCTACACCTTC. Protein product: CASSYSGTELYGYTF.